This T cell receptor (beta chain) was profiled in a study of blood T cell repertoires in COVID-19. About the research overall: From the United States, Italy and Spain came samples of acute and convalescent COVID-19.

In the original processing: Estimated nucleated cell counts came from reference gene primer amplification. The repertoire was sequenced with immunoSEQ multiplex PCR; TCRdb's copy has only in-frame clones and lacks some. D and trimming were read from the DNA, whereas the V and J calls and clone size are those reported in that table. The table shows some 520,000 clones, with roughly nine tenths occurring only once. Patients of the Seattle cohort, enrolled during active infection, were followed longitudinally. Specimen: peripheral blood. This receptor was identified in a young man with COVID-19, enrolled during active disease.

The CDR3 region has the DNA TGTGCCAGCAGCTTCAACAGGGGAAATCAGCCCCAGCATTTT. Its protein product is CASSFNRGNQPQHF. The chain uses TRBV7-8 and TRBJ1-5, with 7 bases lining up with TRBD1. Germline trimming cut 3 bases from V and 4 bases from J; bases unmatched to any gene: 3. Germline CDR1 reads SGHVS; CDR2 reads FQNEAQ. This CDR3 comprises 14 residues.